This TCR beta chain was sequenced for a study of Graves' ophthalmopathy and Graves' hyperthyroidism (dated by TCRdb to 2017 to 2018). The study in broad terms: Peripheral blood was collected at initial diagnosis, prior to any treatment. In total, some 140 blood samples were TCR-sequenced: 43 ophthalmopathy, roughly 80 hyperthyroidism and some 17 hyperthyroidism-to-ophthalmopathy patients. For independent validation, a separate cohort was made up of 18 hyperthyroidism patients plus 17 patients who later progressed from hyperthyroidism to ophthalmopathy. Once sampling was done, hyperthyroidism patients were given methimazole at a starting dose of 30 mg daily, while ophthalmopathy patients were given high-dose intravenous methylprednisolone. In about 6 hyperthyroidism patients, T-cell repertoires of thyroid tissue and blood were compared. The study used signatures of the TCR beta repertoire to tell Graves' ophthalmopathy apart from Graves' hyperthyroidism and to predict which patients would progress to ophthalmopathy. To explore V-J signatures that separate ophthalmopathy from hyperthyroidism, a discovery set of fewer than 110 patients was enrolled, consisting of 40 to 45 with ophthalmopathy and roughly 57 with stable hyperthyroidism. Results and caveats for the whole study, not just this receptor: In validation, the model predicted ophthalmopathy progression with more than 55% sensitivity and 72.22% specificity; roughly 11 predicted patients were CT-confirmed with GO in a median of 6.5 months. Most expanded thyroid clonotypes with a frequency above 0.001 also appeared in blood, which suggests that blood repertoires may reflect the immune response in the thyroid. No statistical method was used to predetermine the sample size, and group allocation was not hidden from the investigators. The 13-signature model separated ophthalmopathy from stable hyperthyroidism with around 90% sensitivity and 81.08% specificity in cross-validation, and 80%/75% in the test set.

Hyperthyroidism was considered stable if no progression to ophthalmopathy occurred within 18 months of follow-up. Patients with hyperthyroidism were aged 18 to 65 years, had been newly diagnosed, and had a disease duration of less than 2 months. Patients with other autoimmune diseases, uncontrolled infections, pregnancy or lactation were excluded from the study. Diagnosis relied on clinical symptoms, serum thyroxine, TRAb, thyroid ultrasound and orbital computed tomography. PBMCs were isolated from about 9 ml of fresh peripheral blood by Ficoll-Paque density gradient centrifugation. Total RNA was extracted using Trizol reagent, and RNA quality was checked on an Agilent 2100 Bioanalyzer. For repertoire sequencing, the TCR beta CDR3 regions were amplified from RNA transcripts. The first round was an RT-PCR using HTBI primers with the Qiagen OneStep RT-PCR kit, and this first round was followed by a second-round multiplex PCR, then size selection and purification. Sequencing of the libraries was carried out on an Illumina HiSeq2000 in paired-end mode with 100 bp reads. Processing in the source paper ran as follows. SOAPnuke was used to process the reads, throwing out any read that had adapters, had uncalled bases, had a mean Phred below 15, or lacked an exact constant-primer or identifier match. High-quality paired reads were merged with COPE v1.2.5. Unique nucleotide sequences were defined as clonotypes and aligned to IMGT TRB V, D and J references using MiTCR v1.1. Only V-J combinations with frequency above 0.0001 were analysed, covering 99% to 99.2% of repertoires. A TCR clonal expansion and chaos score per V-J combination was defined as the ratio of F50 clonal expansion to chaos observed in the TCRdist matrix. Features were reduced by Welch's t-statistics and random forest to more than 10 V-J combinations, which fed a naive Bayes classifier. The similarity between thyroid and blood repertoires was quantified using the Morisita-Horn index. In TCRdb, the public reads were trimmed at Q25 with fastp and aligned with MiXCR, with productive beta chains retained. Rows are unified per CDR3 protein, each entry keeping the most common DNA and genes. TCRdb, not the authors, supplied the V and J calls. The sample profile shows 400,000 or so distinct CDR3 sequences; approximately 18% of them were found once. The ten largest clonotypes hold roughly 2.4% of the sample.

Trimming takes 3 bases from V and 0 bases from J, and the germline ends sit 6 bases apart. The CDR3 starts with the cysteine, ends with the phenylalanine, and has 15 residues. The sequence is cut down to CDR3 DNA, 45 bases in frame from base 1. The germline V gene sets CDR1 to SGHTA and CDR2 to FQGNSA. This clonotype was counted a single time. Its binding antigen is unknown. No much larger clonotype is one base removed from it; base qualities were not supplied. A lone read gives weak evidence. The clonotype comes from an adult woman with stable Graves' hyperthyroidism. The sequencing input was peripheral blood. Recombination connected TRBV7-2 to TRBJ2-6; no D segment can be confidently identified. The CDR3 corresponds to CASSFLLSGANVLTF. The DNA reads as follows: TGTGCCAGCAGCTTTCTCCTCTCTGGGGCCAACGTCCTGACTTTC.